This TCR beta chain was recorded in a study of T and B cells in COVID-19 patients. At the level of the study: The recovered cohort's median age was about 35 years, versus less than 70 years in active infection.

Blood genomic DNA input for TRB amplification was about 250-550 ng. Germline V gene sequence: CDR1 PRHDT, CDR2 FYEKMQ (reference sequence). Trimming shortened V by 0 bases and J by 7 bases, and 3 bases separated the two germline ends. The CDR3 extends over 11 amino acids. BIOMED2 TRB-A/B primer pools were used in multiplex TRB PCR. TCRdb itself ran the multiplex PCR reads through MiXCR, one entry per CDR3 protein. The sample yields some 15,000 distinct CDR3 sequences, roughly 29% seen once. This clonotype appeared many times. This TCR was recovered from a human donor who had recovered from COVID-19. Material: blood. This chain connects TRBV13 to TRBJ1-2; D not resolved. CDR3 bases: TGTGCCAGCAGCTTAGGAACTGGCTACACCTTC. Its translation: CASSLGTGYTF.